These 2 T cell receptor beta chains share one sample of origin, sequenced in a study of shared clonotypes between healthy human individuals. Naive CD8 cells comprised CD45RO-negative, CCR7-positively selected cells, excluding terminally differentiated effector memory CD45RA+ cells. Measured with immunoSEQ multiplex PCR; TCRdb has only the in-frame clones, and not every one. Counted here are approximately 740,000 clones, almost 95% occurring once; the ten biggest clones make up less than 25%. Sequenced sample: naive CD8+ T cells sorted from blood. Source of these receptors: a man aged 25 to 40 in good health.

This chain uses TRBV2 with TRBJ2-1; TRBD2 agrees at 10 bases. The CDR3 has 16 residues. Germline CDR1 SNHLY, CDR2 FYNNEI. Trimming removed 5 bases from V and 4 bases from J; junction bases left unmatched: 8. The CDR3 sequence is CASSRTSGGGYNEQFF. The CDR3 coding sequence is TGTGCCAGCAGTCGGACTAGCGGAGGGGGTTACAATGAGCAGTTCTTC.

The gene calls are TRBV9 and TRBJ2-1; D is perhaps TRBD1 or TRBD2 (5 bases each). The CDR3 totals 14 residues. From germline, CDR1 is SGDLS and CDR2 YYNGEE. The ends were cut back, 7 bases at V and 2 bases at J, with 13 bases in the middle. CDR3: CASGDPRAYNEQFF. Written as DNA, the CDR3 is TGTGCCAGCGGGGACCCGCGCGCCTACAATGAGCAGTTCTTC.